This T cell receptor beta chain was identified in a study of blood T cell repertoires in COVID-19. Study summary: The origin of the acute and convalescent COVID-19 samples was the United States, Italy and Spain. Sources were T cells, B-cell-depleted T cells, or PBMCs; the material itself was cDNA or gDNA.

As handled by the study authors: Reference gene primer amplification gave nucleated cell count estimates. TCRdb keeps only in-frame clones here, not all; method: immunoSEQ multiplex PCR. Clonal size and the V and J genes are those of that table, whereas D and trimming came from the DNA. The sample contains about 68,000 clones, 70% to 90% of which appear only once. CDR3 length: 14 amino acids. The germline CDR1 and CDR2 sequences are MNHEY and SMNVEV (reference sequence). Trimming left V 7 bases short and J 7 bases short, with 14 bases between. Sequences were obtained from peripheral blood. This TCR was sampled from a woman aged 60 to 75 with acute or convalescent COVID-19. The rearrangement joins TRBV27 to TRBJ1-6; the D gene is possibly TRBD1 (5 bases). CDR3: CASKGTSGNSPLHF. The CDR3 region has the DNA TGTGCCAGCAAAGGCACATCAGGGAATTCACCCCTCCACTTT.